This T cell receptor beta chain was sequenced in a study of blood T cell repertoires in COVID-19 (dated by TCRdb to between 2020 and 2021). Regarding the research as a whole: Samples from collaborators originated in the United States, Italy and Spain and spanned both the acute and convalescent phases of COVID-19. The prospective study material was composed of cDNA or gDNA derived from T cells, B-cell-depleted T cells, or PBMCs. A freely available public database, intended as a resource for researchers studying the immune response to SARS-CoV-2, is where the repertoires were released. Where available, HLA class I and class II types were taken from metadata supplied by the sample provider and were not determined by assay-based typing. Nearly every sample came with metadata listing a de-identified subject ID, COVID-19 status, age in years and sex. The dataset comprised deeply sampled blood TCRbeta repertoires from subjects exposed to, actively infected with, or recovered from COVID-19. Samples were obtained from the ongoing ImmuneRACE study (first 160 participants) and from 950 to 1,500 subjects provided by 6 global collaborators. Broader findings and caveats from the paper: How much clinical and demographic metadata was included differed by source and by participant, and the metadata was provided uncurated.

TCRbeta CDR3 regions were amplified from genomic DNA by means of the immunoSEQ Assay, a bias-controlled multiplex PCR. The study's own analysis went as follows. The number of nucleated cells in each sample was estimated by amplification of reference gene primers within the assay. To quantify the absolute abundance of each unique TCRbeta CDR3 rearrangement, sequence reads were collapsed and filtered. Productive Simpson clonality was computed per sample as the square root of Simpson's diversity index over productive rearrangements. Here the immuneACCESS table is served through TCRdb, limited to in-frame sequences with V and J called. Missing clones are a known gap in these copies; in checked studies unresolved V genes cover under half, and the rest lacks a known reason. V, J and clone size are those of that table, while D and trimming were read from the DNA. This sample holds fewer than 200,000 clones; around 87% were observed only once. The biggest ten clones account for 2% to 3% of the sample.

The CDR1 and CDR2 encoded by the germline V gene are ENHRY and SYGVKD. The CDR3 goes from the cysteine to the phenylalanine over 11 residues. This entry keeps only the CDR3 DNA: 33 bases, framed from base 1. V and J lose 10 bases and 2 bases, and a span of 9 bases separates them. To note about this clone: The specificity of this receptor is unknown. Within one base of it there is no much larger clone, and no base qualities were kept.

Each collaborating institution followed its own protocols to collect whole blood in K2EDTA tubes. For TCRbeta analysis, collaborator samples were shipped as frozen whole blood, as isolated PBMCs, or as DNA extracted from either sample type. The specimen was peripheral blood. This sequence originates from a man aged 35 to 55 with active or convalescent COVID-19. The rearranged chain carries TRBV10-3 and TRBJ2-7; possibly the D gene is TRBD2, per 6 matching bases. The DNA sequence reads TGTGCCACCACGGGGGCCTACGAGCAGTACTTC. The encoded protein is CATTGAYEQYF.